One and the same sample provided the 21 T cell receptor beta chains below, sequenced in a study of T cells in Graves' hyperthyroidism and ophthalmopathy. Amplification of TCR beta CDR3 regions was performed using RNA transcripts as template. When the TCR CDR3 underwent first-round RT-PCR, the HTBI primer set was used. Via MiXCR, TCRdb re-called the multiplex PCR reads, giving one row per CDR3 protein. The sample includes about 410,000 distinct CDR3 sequences, over 12% of them seen just once. Sequences were obtained from blood. The receptors come from a man between 18 and 29 years old with Graves' ophthalmopathy.

This clonotype was detected only a few times. This rearrangement joins TRBV19 to TRBJ1-1, with a weak D call TRBD1 (6 bases). Germline loops: CDR1 LNHDA, CDR2 SQIVND (reference sequence). Trimming stripped 5 bases from V and 5 bases from J, with 18 bases between. CDR3 length: 15 residues. In nucleotides, the CDR3 is TGTGCCAGTAGTCCAGGACAGCATTCGGTTACTGAAGCTTTCTTT. It yields the protein CASSPGQHSVTEAFF.

This clonotype occurred a few times. The genes are TRBV28 and TRBJ1-5; TRBD1 agrees at 10 bases. Germline V CDR1 and CDR2: MDHEN, SYDVKM. V trimming: 6 bases; J trimming: 3 bases; junction bases outside the gene matches: 8. This CDR3 is built from 16 residues. CDR3 sequence: CASRKRQGASNQPQHF. In nucleotides, the CDR3 is TGTGCCAGCAGAAAAAGACAGGGGGCTTCCAATCAGCCCCAGCATTTT.

This clonotype appeared a few times. The gene calls are TRBV27 and TRBJ1-3, with 7 bases identical to TRBD1. J was trimmed by 2 bases and V by 5 bases; bases with no gene match: 3. The germline V gene encodes CDR1 MNHEY and CDR2 SMNVEV (reference sequence). CDR3 length: 14 residues. The CDR3 here is CASSDQGAGNTIYF. The DNA for the CDR3 is TGTGCCAGCAGTGACCAGGGGGCTGGAAACACCATATATTTT.

This clonotype showed up just a few times. This chain uses TRBV9 with TRBJ2-7; TRBD2 might be the D (6 bases). Germline-derived CDR1 and CDR2 are SGDLS and YYNGEE. V lost 6 bases and J 0 bases, leaving 13 bases between the germline ends. The CDR3 runs to 14 residues. The CDR3 DNA sequence: TGTGCCAGCACTCCGGGAGAAAGCTCCTACGAGCAGTACTTC. This translates into CASTPGESSYEQYF.

In this sample, this clonotype turned up many times. V usage is TRBV7-2 and J usage is TRBJ2-7; D is uncertain. The CDR3 is 15 amino acids. V dropped 5 bases and J dropped 3 bases, with 17 bases sitting between them. CDR1 SGHTA and CDR2 FQGNSA come from the germline V gene. The CDR3: CASSLFRAWGYEQYF. For the CDR3, the DNA is TGTGCCAGCAGCCTATTTCGCGCCTGGGGCTACGAGCAGTACTTC.

The rearrangement uses TRBV10-3 and TRBJ2-2, with 10 bases matching TRBD1. The germline CDR1 and CDR2 sequences are ENHRY and SYGVKD. This CDR3 has 20 amino acids. Unmatched junction bases numbered 15, after V lost 2 bases and J lost 3 bases. CDR3 bases: TGTGCCATCAGTGAGGGCTATTCGTGGACAGGGGGACTTCACACCGGGGAGCTGTTTTTT. This encodes CAISEGYSWTGGLHTGELFF.

This clonotype was seen repeatedly, ten times or more. This chain connects TRBV27 to TRBJ2-7; D gene ambiguous. Trimming took 2 bases from V and 0 from J, leaving 8 bases between them. The CDR3 runs 14 residues. CDR1 and CDR2 from the germline V gene are MNHEY and SMNVEV (reference sequence). The CDR3 sequence is CASSLKPNSYEQYF. As DNA, the CDR3 is TGTGCCAGCAGTTTAAAACCGAACTCCTACGAGCAGTACTTC.

At least ten counts were recorded for this clonotype. This rearrangement joins TRBV20-1 to TRBJ2-2; 9 bases map to TRBD2. Germline CDR1 and CDR2: DFQATT and SNEGSKA (reference sequence). J gave up 2 bases and V 1 base, and 5 bases lay outside the gene matches. CDR3 length: 16 amino acids. CDR3 bases: TGCAGTGCTAGAGCCCTGACTAGCGGAAACACCGGGGAGCTGTTTTTT. This gives the protein CSARALTSGNTGELFF.

The sample holds many counts of this clonotype. This chain joins TRBV28 and TRBJ1-1; D unresolved. Germline V gene lookup returns CDR1 MDHEN and CDR2 SYDVKM. This CDR3 contains 13 residues. The V end was cut by 6 bases, the J end by 1 base, with 9 bases between. The CDR3 here is CASRVSTNTEAFF. CDR3 coding DNA: TGTGCCAGCAGGGTCTCGACGAACACTGAAGCTTTCTTT.

For this clonotype: A junction boundary mismatches the germline segment, possibly from a read error. The chain uses TRBV18 and TRBJ1-6; D may be TRBD1 (5 bases). The V gene's germline CDR1 is KGHSH and CDR2 LQKENI. The CDR3 extends over 15 amino acids. The CDR3, as DNA: TGTGCCAACTCACAATCCAGGGTCGATAATTCACCCCTCCACTTT. Translated, it gives CANSQSRVDNSPLHF.

The chain is built from TRBV6-6 and TRBJ2-5; the D is unclear. The germline gives CDR1 MNHNY, CDR2 SVGAGI (reference sequence). The CDR3 is 13 amino acids. Trimming shortened V by 0 bases and J by 5 bases, and 7 bases separated the two germline ends. CDR3 sequence: CASSYSGGETQYF. The CDR3 bases are TGTGCCAGCAGTTACTCGGGTGGGGAGACCCAGTACTTC.

A few counts support this clonotype. The chain combines TRBV2 with TRBJ2-1; TRBD2 aligns across 8 bases. This CDR3 is built from 15 residues. With 5 bases clipped from V and 2 bases from J, the junction kept 5 bases outside the gene matches. Germline V gene sequence: CDR1 SNHLY, CDR2 FYNNEI. The CDR3 nucleotides read TGTGCCAGCAGTCGGGGGGGGTCCACCTACAATGAGCAGTTCTTC. Protein product: CASSRGGSTYNEQFF.

Many counts were recorded for this clonotype. The rearrangement uses TRBV12-5 and TRBJ1-1; D is uncertain. Germline CDR1 is LGHNT and CDR2 is FRNRAP. Trimming removed 3 bases at V and 0 bases at J, with 8 bases between. This CDR3 has 14 amino acids. The CDR3 sequence is CASGFEGMNTEAFF. The CDR3 coding sequence is TGTGCTAGTGGTTTCGAGGGAATGAACACTGAAGCTTTCTTT.

The V gene is TRBV20-1, the J gene TRBJ2-5; the match to TRBD2 covers 8 bases. CDR3 length equals 14 residues. The germline V gene encodes CDR1 DFQATT and CDR2 SNEGSKA (reference sequence). The V gene end was trimmed by 0 bases and the J gene end by 13 bases; junction bases not matched to a gene: 13. CDR3 loop: CSARDERGPVVLYF. In DNA, the CDR3 is TGCAGTGCTAGAGATGAGCGGGGGCCCGTGGTTTTGTACTTC.

The chain employs TRBV9 and TRBJ2-3; TRBD2 aligns across 9 bases. CDR3 size: 17 residues. V lost 0 bases to trimming and J lost 2 bases; unmatched junction nucleotides: 7. The germline V gene encodes CDR1 SGDLS and CDR2 YYNGEE. The CDR3: CASSVEGSGGPTDTQYF. The CDR3 DNA sequence: TGTGCCAGCAGCGTAGAGGGTAGCGGGGGACCCACAGATACGCAGTATTTT.

The sample holds many counts of this clonotype. This chain uses TRBV30 with TRBJ2-1, with unresolved D. This CDR3 spans 14 amino acids. Per germline, CDR1 GTSNPN and CDR2 SVGIG (reference sequence). The V end lost 4 bases, the J end lost 6 bases, and 16 bases lay between the germline ends. CDR3 nucleotide sequence: TGTGCCTGGACCCTCCGGCCAGCCATCAATGAGCAGTTCTTC. The encoded protein is CAWTLRPAINEQFF.

As regards this clonotype: The junction differs from germline at one of its ends, possibly a read error. This sequence joins TRBV12-3 or TRBV12-4 and TRBJ2-5; a possible D gene is TRBD2 (5 bases). The CDR3 runs to 14 residues. The CDR3 loop reads CASGLSDFQETQYF. The CDR3 DNA follows: TGTGCCAGCGGTTTATCGGACTTTCAAGAGACCCAGTACTTC.

This clonotype has a handful of counts. V gene TRBV9 combines with J gene TRBJ2-1; D unresolved. Trimming stripped 0 bases from V and 10 bases from J, with 14 bases between. The CDR3 extends over 14 amino acids. Germline CDR1 and CDR2: SGDLS and YYNGEE. CDR3 coding DNA: TGTGCCAGCAGCGTAGTAGGCCAAGATAGGGAGCAGTTCTTC. Its translation is CASSVVGQDREQFF.

Details on this clonotype: Given a much more abundant clone one base away, this may be a read error. V gene TRBV7-2 combines with J gene TRBJ2-7; tentative D call: TRBD2 (5 bases). The CDR3 sequence is 13 residues long. Germline V CDR1 and CDR2: SGHTA, FQGNSA. Trimming took 4 bases from V and 6 from J, leaving 13 bases between them. CDR3 sequence: CASSSVEATEQYF. The CDR3 DNA sequence: TGTGCCAGCAGCTCAGTGGAGGCGACCGAGCAGTACTTC.

The chain employs TRBV20-1 and TRBJ2-7; TRBD2 matches at 9 bases. The CDR3 runs to 11 residues. From germline, CDR1 is DFQATT and CDR2 SNEGSKA (reference sequence). Trimming removed 8 bases from V and 3 bases from J; junction bases left unmatched: 2. The CDR3: CSLTSGYEQYF. The CDR3 region has the DNA TGCAGTCTGACTAGCGGCTACGAGCAGTACTTC.

This clonotype was counted ten times or more. The chain joins TRBV18 to TRBJ2-7; TRBD1 might be the D (5 bases). Trimming shortened V by 2 bases and J by 2 bases, and 7 bases separated the two germline ends. The CDR3 contains 13 residues. Germline CDR1 reads KGHSH; CDR2 reads LQKENI. This CDR3 is CASSPSRAYEQYF. The CDR3 coding sequence is TGTGCCAGCTCACCATCCAGGGCCTACGAGCAGTACTTC.